This entry features one T cell receptor beta chain sequence. The antigen is unknown. This CDR3 comprises 15 residues. Germline assignment: CDR1 SGHTA and CDR2 FQGNSA. Trimming at V came to 2 bases and at J to 8 bases, leaving 6 bases not matched to a gene. This entry is derived from a study of cytomegalovirus exposure and HLA in healthy donors. Study in general: Around 80 million unique TCR sequences came from HLA-typed donors in an early release. Whole-study findings and limits: The study designated 164 TCR beta chains cytomegalovirus-associated. Analysis was carried out at a later point, and it linked a missense DCLRE1C variant to TCR beta V- and J-gene trimming.

Primers included in the PCR were 60 Vbeta and 13 Jbeta primers. TCRdb's table, derived via immunoSEQ multiplex PCR, lists solely in-frame clones and lacks some. In the table there are about 120,000 clones, 70% to 80% of which are singletons. In nominal health when sampled, donors likely had unrecorded immune exposures nonetheless. The chain employs TRBV7-2 and TRBJ2-1; 10 positions agree with TRBD2. The TCR was taken from a human donor in good health. Material: PBMCs. The CDR3, as DNA: TGTGCCAGCAGCTTATTGGGGACTAGCGTCGATGAGCAGTTCTTC. Protein sequence: CASSLLGTSVDEQFF.